A selection of T cell receptor beta chains follows, all from one sample in a study of blood T cell repertoires in COVID-19. Produced via immunoSEQ multiplex PCR; TCRdb's table is partial and in-frame only. The sample lists about 140,000 clones; roughly four fifths were seen once. Sequenced material: peripheral blood. Receptors originate from a woman of 80 years or more with active or convalescent COVID-19. The CDR3 runs from the conserved cysteine through the conserved F or W. The D gene is left open where the match is weak. Size tells how often a clone was seen (once, few, many) or the class of an expanded clone, and some rows leave it out.

NA,TRBV30,TRBJ2-3,NA,CAWSVQGHRSQYF,TGTGCCTGGAGTGTCCAGGGACATCGATCGCAGTATTTT
once,TRBV6-5,TRBJ2-3,NA,CASSYRTITDTQYF,TGTGCCAGCAGTTATAGGACAATCACAGATACGCAGTATTTT
many,TRBV27,TRBJ1-2,NA,CASSLRAGDYGYTF,TGTGCCAGCAGTTTACGGGCAGGGGACTATGGCTACACCTTC
NA,TRBV2,TRBJ2-1,NA,CATLIPHSQGLRRSEQFF,TGTGCCACCCTCATCCCGCATTCTCAGGGACTCCGCCGTAGTGAGCAGTTCTTC
few,TRBV7-9,TRBJ1-3,NA,CASRGVSGNTIYF,TGTGCCAGCAGGGGCGTTTCTGGAAACACCATATATTTT
NA,TRBV11-3,TRBJ2-3,TRBD1,CASSYRQGADTQYF,TGTGCCAGCAGCTATAGACAGGGCGCAGATACGCAGTATTTT
once,TRBV12-3/TRBV12-4,TRBJ2-1,NA,CASSYRQNNEQFF,TGTGCCAGCAGCTACAGACAAAACAATGAGCAGTTCTTC
NA,TRBV6-2/TRBV6-3,TRBJ1-1,NA,CASSYIVTGSTEAFF,TGTGCCAGCAGTTATATAGTGACGGGATCCACTGAAGCTTTCTTT
NA,TRBV11-2,TRBJ2-7,TRBD2,CASSSPRTSGGSEQYF,TGTGCCAGCAGCTCCCCTAGGACTAGCGGGGGTTCCGAGCAGTACTTC
NA,TRBV6-1,TRBJ2-1,TRBD2,CASSEEASGGLNEQFF,TGTGCCAGCAGTGAAGAGGCTAGCGGGGGTCTCAATGAGCAGTTCTTC
NA,TRBV29-1,TRBJ2-2,NA,CSAVEGAIGELFF,TGCAGCGCCGTGGAGGGGGCTATCGGGGAGCTGTTTTTT
NA,TRBV2,TRBJ1-1,NA,CASRRRGVGTEAFF,TGTGCCAGCAGACGCAGGGGAGTGGGCACTGAAGCTTTCTTT
NA,TRBV5-4,TRBJ2-3,TRBD1,CASSQDRVRTDTQYF,TGTGCCAGCAGCCAAGACAGGGTACGGACAGATACGCAGTATTTT
NA,TRBV9,TRBJ2-3,NA,CASSVGEADTQYF,TGTGCCAGCAGCGTAGGAGAGGCAGATACGCAGTATTTT
NA,TRBV6-1,TRBJ1-2,NA,CASSELRGGLSGGYTF,TGTGCCAGCAGTGAATTAAGAGGGGGTCTCTCTGGTGGCTACACCTTC
NA,TRBV9,TRBJ2-1,NA,CASSYNQGRPNEQFF,TGTGCCAGCAGTTATAACCAGGGAAGGCCAAATGAGCAGTTCTTC
NA,TRBV11-3,TRBJ2-3,TRBD2,CASSKKLAGYTDTQYF,TGTGCCAGCAGCAAAAAACTAGCGGGGTACACAGATACGCAGTATTTT
few,TRBV11-2,TRBJ1-2,NA,CASSPATGANYGYTF,TGTGCCAGCAGCCCCGCCACAGGAGCTAACTATGGCTACACCTTC
NA,TRBV7-9,TRBJ1-4,NA,CASSFTGPTGEKLFF,TGTGCCAGCAGCTTCACCGGGCCAACAGGGGAAAAACTGTTTTTT
NA,TRBV7-6,TRBJ2-1,NA,CASSPGVGGYNEQFF,TGTGCCAGCAGCCCCGGAGTAGGGGGCTACAATGAGCAGTTCTTC
once,TRBV2,TRBJ2-7,TRBD1,CANGGTGAPVPSYEQYF,TGTGCCAATGGAGGGACAGGGGCCCCCGTCCCCTCCTACGAGCAGTACTTC
once,TRBV28,TRBJ1-2,NA,CASSLFNPGQAMGYTF,TGTGCCAGCAGTTTATTCAACCCGGGACAAGCAATGGGCTACACCTTC
NA,TRBV19,TRBJ1-2,TRBD1,CASSPTGTGAYYGYTF,TGTGCCAGTAGTCCGACCGGGACAGGGGCATACTATGGCTACACCTTC
once,TRBV6-5,TRBJ1-5,NA,CASIVTSGGNQPQHF,TGTGCCAGCATAGTGACAAGCGGAGGTAATCAGCCCCAGCATTTT
NA,TRBV30,TRBJ2-7,NA,CACHQGSSYEQYF,TGTGCCTGCCATCAGGGAAGCTCCTACGAGCAGTACTTC
NA,TRBV30,TRBJ1-1,NA,CACYRGFSRLNTEAFF,TGTGCCTGTTATCGAGGTTTCTCTAGGTTGAACACTGAAGCTTTCTTT
NA,TRBV9,TRBJ2-5,NA,CASSGTGAKLGETQYF,TGTGCCAGCAGCGGTACAGGAGCAAAGCTAGGAGAGACCCAGTACTTC
NA,TRBV7-2,TRBJ2-2,NA,CASKPGHMNTGELFF,TGTGCCAGCAAGCCGGGACATATGAACACCGGGGAGCTGTTTTTT
few,TRBV14,TRBJ1-6,TRBD1,CASSLRTGRNSPLHF,TGTGCCAGCAGCCTACGGACAGGGCGTAATTCACCCCTCCACTTT
NA,TRBV5-4,TRBJ1-3,TRBD1,CASSDGQGWGGNTIYF,TGTGCCAGCAGCGACGGACAGGGCTGGGGAGGAAACACCATATATTTT
NA,TRBV6-1,TRBJ1-4,NA,CASSALGPFLTNEKLFF,TGTGCCAGCAGTGCCCTGGGGCCGTTTTTAACTAATGAAAAACTGTTTTTT
NA,TRBV7-8,TRBJ1-5,NA,CASSLGGENQPQHF,TGTGCCAGCAGCTTAGGCGGGGAAAATCAGCCCCAGCATTTT
NA,TRBV7-8,TRBJ2-7,TRBD1,CASSPLRTETGGFEQYF,TGTGCCAGCAGCCCCCTTCGTACTGAGACAGGGGGCTTCGAGCAGTACTTC
NA,TRBV2,TRBJ1-1,NA,CASRLQGENTEAFF,TGTGCCAGCAGGTTACAGGGTGAGAACACTGAAGCTTTCTTT
once,TRBV6-6,TRBJ2-2,TRBD1,CASRAAGTGFSGELFF,TGTGCCAGCAGGGCCGCCGGGACAGGGTTCTCCGGGGAGCTGTTTTTT
NA,TRBV30,TRBJ2-1,TRBD1,CAWSRGGNHNEQFF,TGTGCCTGGAGTCGAGGGGGCAACCACAATGAGCAGTTCTTC
NA,TRBV7-2,TRBJ1-2,TRBD1,CASSPRTGGDYGYTF,TGTGCCAGCAGCCCACGGACAGGAGGGGACTATGGCTACACCTTC
NA,TRBV4-3,TRBJ1-2,NA,CASSNGGVQANYGYTF,TGCGCCAGCTCGAACGGGGGGGTACAAGCTAACTATGGCTACACCTTC
once,TRBV18,TRBJ2-3,NA,CASSRTGGSYTDTQYF,TGTGCCAGCTCACGAACTGGAGGGTCATACACAGATACGCAGTATTTT
NA,TRBV6-2/TRBV6-3,TRBJ1-5,TRBD1,CASSLQTGTGENQPQHF,TGTGCCAGCAGTCTACAAACCGGGACAGGGGAAAATCAGCCCCAGCATTTT
NA,TRBV5-8,TRBJ2-7,NA,CASSVAGVYEQYF,TGTGCCAGCAGCGTAGCAGGGGTGTACGAGCAGTACTTC
NA,TRBV2,TRBJ1-5,TRBD1,CASSGTGYQPQHF,TGTGCCAGCAGCGGGACAGGGTATCAGCCCCAGCATTTT
NA,TRBV12-3/TRBV12-4,TRBJ2-1,TRBD1,CASSFTGVDEQFF,TGTGCCAGCAGTTTCACAGGGGTGGATGAGCAGTTCTTC
NA,TRBV19,TRBJ2-3,TRBD1,CASRSHPGQGATDTQYF,TGTGCCAGTAGAAGCCACCCGGGCCAGGGGGCGACAGATACGCAGTATTTT
NA,TRBV3-1/TRBV3-2,TRBJ1-2,NA,CASSQDVSGWLGHTF,TGTGCCAGCAGCCAAGATGTGTCAGGGTGGCTTGGGCACACCTTC
many,TRBV7-2,TRBJ2-1,TRBD1,CASSPRQGDFGEQFF,TGTGCCAGCAGCCCAAGACAGGGGGATTTTGGTGAGCAGTTCTTC
NA,TRBV7-2,TRBJ1-2,TRBD1,CASSRVQGAIGGYTF,TGTGCCAGCAGCAGAGTCCAGGGGGCGATTGGTGGCTACACCTTC
NA,TRBV5-4,TRBJ1-3,NA,CASSLQTLSGNTIYF,TGTGCCAGCAGCTTACAGACACTCTCTGGAAACACCATATATTTT
NA,TRBV10-3,TRBJ1-5,NA,CAISESGRGYSNQPQHF,TGTGCCATCAGTGAGTCGGGCAGGGGATATAGCAATCAGCCCCAGCATTTT
NA,TRBV7-9,TRBJ2-2,TRBD2,CASSSVSASGGPRLGELFF,TGTGCCAGCAGCTCCGTGTCGGCTAGCGGGGGGCCTAGACTCGGGGAGCTGTTTTTT
few,TRBV28,TRBJ2-1,NA,CASRKNRVRNEQFF,TGTGCCAGCAGAAAGAACAGGGTGCGAAATGAGCAGTTCTTC
NA,TRBV7-8,TRBJ1-1,NA,CASSSGATEAFF,TGTGCCAGCAGCTCAGGGGCCACTGAAGCTTTCTTT
NA,TRBV28,TRBJ1-2,TRBD1,CASRSTGVGGYTF,TGTGCCAGCAGGTCGACAGGGGTAGGCGGCTACACCTTC
NA,TRBV28,TRBJ2-7,TRBD2,CASSLSGVGGMYF,TGTGCCAGCAGTTTATCGGGGGTGGGGGGGATGTACTTC
few,TRBV28,TRBJ1-1,NA,CASRRWHLRDTEAFF,TGTGCCAGCAGGAGGTGGCATCTCCGCGACACTGAAGCTTTCTTT
NA,TRBV5-1,TRBJ2-7,NA,CASSLVPGQNYEQYF,TGCGCCAGCAGCTTGGTCCCAGGGCAGAATTACGAGCAGTACTTC
few,TRBV25-1,TRBJ2-2,NA,CASSRFGTGELFF,TGTGCCAGCTCCCGCTTCGGTACCGGGGAGCTGTTTTTT
NA,TRBV2,TRBJ1-2,NA,CASSSDSYGYTF,TGTGCCAGCAGTTCCGACAGCTATGGCTACACCTTC
once,TRBV5-1,TRBJ2-5,NA,CASSGTILALEETQYF,TGCGCCAGCAGCGGAACCATCTTAGCACTCGAGGAGACCCAGTACTTC
NA,TRBV4-3,TRBJ2-3,TRBD2,CASSIAGGLDTQYF,TGCGCCAGCAGCATAGCGGGGGGGCTAGATACGCAGTATTTT